The 21 T cell receptor beta chains given below trace back to one sample, sequenced in a study of blood T cell repertoires in COVID-19 (dated by TCRdb to between 2020 and 2021). The library was built by means of the immunoSEQ multiplex PCR assay. TCRdb mirrors the immuneACCESS table, restricted to in-frame sequences. Some clones are absent from its copies; in checked studies, under half trace to an unresolved V gene, and the reason for the others is unknown. The sample table contains 53,000 or so clones; only one count was recorded for around 80% of them. The leading ten clones occupy over 3% of the sample. The sequenced material came from peripheral blood. The receptors here all came from a man aged 60-69 years with acute or convalescent COVID-19.

This clone turned up a few times. CDR3 in DNA: TGTGCCACCAGTGATTACGGGACAGGGGAAGCTTTCTTT. Amino acid sequence: CATSDYGTGEAFF. The chain couples TRBV24-1 to TRBJ1-1, with TRBD1 matching 9 bases. The CDR3 extends over 13 amino acids. V shed 2 bases, J shed 8 bases, and the junction held 2 bases outside the gene matches. Germline-derived CDR1 and CDR2 are KGHDR and SFDVKD.

V gene TRBV19 combines with J gene TRBJ2-1; 8 nucleotides agree with TRBD2. V lost 5 bases and J lost 4; bases outside the gene matches: 10. From germline, CDR1 is LNHDA and CDR2 SQIVND (reference sequence). The CDR3 has 16 residues. In nucleotides, the CDR3 is TGTGCCAGTAGTGGCGGGGGTAGCGGGAAATACAATGAGCAGTTCTTC. Protein: CASSGGGSGKYNEQFF.

The chain has TRBV5-4 and TRBJ1-4, with 9 nucleotides matching TRBD1. CDR1 SGHNT and CDR2 YYREEE come from the germline V gene (reference sequence). The CDR3 length is 14 residues. The trim removed 2 bases at V and 6 bases at J, leaving 2 bases unmatched. Here the CDR3 reads CASSLQGADEKLFF. The DNA of the CDR3 is TGTGCCAGCAGCTTACAGGGGGCGGATGAAAAACTGTTTTTT.

This clone has a single count. The V and J genes are TRBV15 and TRBJ1-5; 10 bases line up with TRBD1. The length of the CDR3 is 16 residues. The germline V gene encodes CDR1 LNHNV and CDR2 YYDKDF (reference sequence). V lost 1 base, J lost 2 bases, and 2 bases stayed unmatched. CDR3: CATSRGDRGGNQPQHF. For the CDR3, the DNA is TGTGCCACCAGCAGAGGGGACAGGGGCGGCAATCAGCCCCAGCATTTT.

V gene TRBV24-1 combines with J gene TRBJ2-1; D gene unclear. The CDR3 length is 13 residues. V shed 3 bases and J shed 9 bases, with 11 bases lying between them. Germline V gives CDR1 KGHDR, CDR2 SFDVKD. CDR3 bases: TGTGCCACCAGTGATCGTGCTTTCGGTGAGCAGTTCTTC. Its translation is CATSDRAFGEQFF.

The chain is built from TRBV30 and TRBJ1-2; 7 bases map to TRBD1. This CDR3 region has 17 residues. Germline values: CDR1 GTSNPN, CDR2 SVGIG (reference sequence). V gave up 2 bases and J gave up 5 bases; unmatched junction bases: 17. The CDR3 sequence: CAWSPLGQETTIYGYTF. In DNA, the CDR3 is TGTGCCTGGAGTCCTCTCGGACAGGAAACTACAATTTATGGCTACACCTTC. Variable domain in full (rest from reference TRBV30 and TRBJ1-2): SQTIHQWPATLVQPVGSPLSLECTVEGTSNPNLYWYRQAAGRGLQLLFYSVGIGQISSEVPQNLSASRPQDRQFILSSKKLLLSDSGFYLCAWSPLGQETTIYGYTFGSGTRLTVV.

A note on this clone: Within the sample, other DNA sequences also encode this same CDR3. The chain employs TRBV27 and TRBJ1-2; 8 bases are a match to TRBD1. Germline V gene sequence: CDR1 MNHEY, CDR2 SMNVEV (reference sequence). The CDR3 is made up of 13 amino acids. The V gene end was trimmed by 2 bases and the J gene end by 5 bases; junction bases not matched to a gene: 1. Written as DNA, the CDR3 is TGTGCCAGCAGTTTAACAGGGGGGTATGGCTACACCTTC. Residues: CASSLTGGYGYTF.

This rearrangement joins TRBV15 to TRBJ2-1; 9 bases are a match to TRBD2. The length of the CDR3 is 18 residues. V gave up 0 bases and J gave up 5 bases; unmatched junction bases: 11. Germline values: CDR1 LNHNV, CDR2 YYDKDF (reference sequence). CDR3 sequence: CATSRDSAGGPRNNEQFF. The CDR3 DNA reads as TGTGCCACCAGCAGAGATAGCGCGGGAGGGCCAAGGAACAATGAGCAGTTCTTC.

The rearrangement joins TRBV7-2 to TRBJ2-7; D is unclear. Trimming left V 2 bases short and J 4 bases short, with 9 bases between. This CDR3 has 13 amino acids. Germline V gives CDR1 SGHTA, CDR2 FQGNSA. The CDR3 DNA sequence: TGTGCCAGCAGCTTATTCCCTAGATACGAGCAGTACTTC. It translates to CASSLFPRYEQYF.

The chain couples TRBV3-1 (or the pseudogene TRBV3-2) to TRBJ1-6; D call uncertain. Germline CDR1 reads LGHDT; CDR2 reads YNNKEL (reference sequence). The CDR3 is 15 amino acids. V was cut by 4 bases and J by 5 bases, with 12 bases left in between. CDR3 sequence reads: CASSRGEADNSPLHF. CDR3 coding DNA: TGTGCCAGCAGCCGCGGAGAGGCCGATAATTCACCCCTCCACTTT.

This chain links TRBV11-2 with TRBJ2-7; the D gene is possibly TRBD1 (6 bases). Deletions cut 2 bases from V and 5 bases from J, with 10 bases between. CDR3 length: 13 amino acids. In germline, CDR1 is SGHAT, CDR2 FQNNGV. The CDR3 nucleotides read TGTGCCAGCAGCTTAAACAGGGTTAACGAGCAGTACTTC. Residues: CASSLNRVNEQYF.

This rearrangement joins TRBV11-2 to TRBJ2-7, with TRBD1 matching over 10 bases. After removal of 4 bases from V and 1 base from J, the junction contained 4 bases not matched to a gene. CDR3 length: 15 amino acids. The germline V gene has CDR1 SGHAT and CDR2 FQNNGV. The CDR3 bases are TGTGCCAGCAGCTACCGGGACAGGGGATCCTACGAGCAGTACTTC. Encoded protein: CASSYRDRGSYEQYF. Supplemented by reference TRBV11-2 and TRBJ2-7, the full variable domain reads EAGVAQSPRYKIIEKRQSVAFWCNPISGHATLYWYQQILGQGPKLLIQFQNNGVVDDSQLPKDRFSAERLKGVDSTLKIQPAKLEDSAVYLCASSYRDRGSYEQYFGPGTRLTVT.

The J gene is TRBJ2-5, the V gene TRBV28; the match to TRBD2 covers 15 bases. CDR3 length equals 16 residues. V shed 3 bases and J 4 bases; nucleotides not matched to a gene: 3. Looked up from germline, CDR1 is MDHEN and CDR2 is SYDVKM. The CDR3 region has the DNA TGTGCCAGCAGTTTGGGACTAGCGGGAGGAGGAGAGACCCAGTACTTC. Protein product: CASSLGLAGGGETQYF.

V and J are TRBV28 and TRBJ2-7, with TRBD1 identical over 10 bases. The germline V gene encodes CDR1 MDHEN and CDR2 SYDVKM. J was trimmed by 6 bases and V by 7 bases; bases with no gene match: 3. The CDR3 totals 12 residues. For the CDR3, the DNA is TGTGCCAGCACGGGACAGGGGATCGAGCAGTACTTC. Its protein is CASTGQGIEQYF.

This clone has just one count. V and J are TRBV6-5 and TRBJ2-7; maybe TRBD1 (5 bases). CDR1 is MNHEY and CDR2 is SVGAGI in the germline V gene. The CDR3 contains 14 residues. The V gene lost 8 bases and the J gene lost 0 bases, with 14 bases spanning the gap. CDR3 bases: TGTGCCAGCCAGTGGGGCAGTTTCTCCTACGAGCAGTACTTC. Translation gives CASQWGSFSYEQYF.

V is TRBV7-9 and J is TRBJ2-7, with D maybe TRBD1 (5 bases). The CDR3 is 13 amino acids. V lost 3 bases and J 2 bases, leaving 8 bases between the germline ends. CDR1 is SEHNR, CDR2 FQNEAQ, per germline (reference sequence). The CDR3 coding sequence is TGTGCCAGCAGCTTGACAGCCGCCTACGAGCAGTACTTC. Protein sequence: CASSLTAAYEQYF.

The rearrangement links TRBV6-1 to TRBJ2-2; TRBD1 aligns across 8 bases. CDR1 and CDR2 from the germline V gene are MNHNS and SASEGT. The V segment lost 2 bases and the J segment 3 bases; nucleotides outside the gene matches: 5. This CDR3 has 16 residues. For the CDR3, the DNA is TGTGCCAGCAGTGAACGACAGGGGAGTGACACCGGGGAGCTGTTTTTT. It specifies CASSERQGSDTGELFF.

The J gene is TRBJ1-2, the V gene TRBV5-1; 8 bases agree with TRBD1. In germline, CDR1 is SGHRS, CDR2 YFSETQ. CDR3 length: 13 residues. V was pared by 4 bases and J by 3 bases, with 2 bases of the junction left unmatched. The CDR3 bases are TGCGCCAGCAGCCGGGGACAGGACTATGGCTACACCTTC. Its protein is CASSRGQDYGYTF.

The chain carries TRBV6-5 and TRBJ1-1, with TRBD1 identical over 10 bases. The germline V gene encodes CDR1 MNHEY and CDR2 SVGAGI. The junction had 8 bases not matched to a gene; V was cut back by 2 bases and J by 11 bases. The CDR3 spans 14 residues. DNA for the CDR3: TGTGCCAGCAGTTACACCGGGACAGGGGTGAATGCTTTCTTT. Protein: CASSYTGTGVNAFF.

This clone was counted between two and nine times. The gene calls are TRBV29-1 and TRBJ2-7, with TRBD1 matching 11 bases. Per germline, CDR1 SQVTM and CDR2 ANQGSEA. This CDR3 is built from 13 residues. Trimming cost V 7 bases and J 2 bases; bases outside gene matches: 4. The CDR3 here is CSGPGQGAYEQYF. In DNA, the CDR3 is TGCAGCGGCCCGGGACAGGGGGCCTACGAGCAGTACTTC.

This clone appeared a single time. The rearrangement links TRBV9 to TRBJ2-1, with 11 bases identical to TRBD2. The germline gives CDR1 SGDLS, CDR2 YYNGEE. This CDR3 spans 15 amino acids. The V segment lost 2 bases and the J segment 4 bases; nucleotides outside the gene matches: 2. The CDR3 DNA reads TGTGCCAGCAGCGTTACTAGCGGGAGTTACAATGAGCAGTTCTTC. As protein: CASSVTSGSYNEQFF.